The rows below give T cell receptor beta chains drawn from one sample of a study of T cells in Graves' hyperthyroidism and ophthalmopathy. One entry per CDR3 protein results from TCRdb running MiXCR on the multiplex PCR reads. Counted here are under 750,000 distinct CDR3 sequences, over 15% occurring once; the ten biggest clones make up 16%. The sample consisted of blood. The origin of the receptors is a woman aged 50 to 65 with Graves' hyperthyroidism that later progressed to Graves' ophthalmopathy. The CDR3 runs from the conserved cysteine through the conserved F or W. Each record gives: clone size, V gene, D gene, J gene, CDR3 DNA, CDR3 protein. D genes are given only for firm matches. Only some rows state a clone size, as once, few, many or a class for expanded clones.

size: many
V: TRBV3-1
D: TRBD1
J: TRBJ1-4
DNA: TGTGCCAGCAGCCAAGAGGGACAGGCCTTAGTGAATGAAAAACTGTTTTTT
CDR3: CASSQEGQALVNEKLFF

size: -
V: TRBV6-1
D: -
J: TRBJ1-2
DNA: TGTGCCAGCACCGGGGGACCCAGCTATGGCTACACCTTC
CDR3: CASTGGPSYGYTF

size: -
V: TRBV30
D: -
J: TRBJ2-6
DNA: TGTGCCTGGAGCGTTGTACAGCGTGGATGGGGGGCCAACGTCCTGACTTTC
CDR3: CAWSVVQRGWGANVLTF

size: -
V: TRBV5-1
D: TRBD2
J: TRBJ2-2
DNA: TGCGCCAGCAGCTTGGCCGCGCTAGCGGGGGTAAACACCGGGGAGCTGTTTTTT
CDR3: CASSLAALAGVNTGELFF

size: few
V: TRBV13
D: TRBD2
J: TRBJ2-1
DNA: TGTGCCAGCAGCCTACCGGGACTAGTCGATGAGCAGTTCTTC
CDR3: CASSLPGLVDEQFF

size: many
V: TRBV11-2
D: TRBD2
J: TRBJ2-1
DNA: TGTGCCAGCAGCTTAGCGGGGGGGGGCTACAATGAGCAGTTCTTC
CDR3: CASSLAGGGYNEQFF

size: few
V: TRBV6-1
D: -
J: TRBJ1-3
DNA: TGTGCCAGCAGTTTTCTATCAGCCCATGGAAACACCATATATTTT
CDR3: CASSFLSAHGNTIYF

size: -
V: TRBV7-2
D: TRBD1
J: TRBJ1-1
DNA: TGTGCCAGCAGCCAACGCGGGACAGGGGGCAGAGCTGAAGCTTTCTTT
CDR3: CASSQRGTGGRAEAFF

size: -
V: TRBV20-1
D: TRBD1
J: TRBJ2-1
DNA: TGCAGTGCTAGAGATCGGGGACAGGGATCCAATGAGCAGTTCTTC
CDR3: CSARDRGQGSNEQFF

size: many
V: TRBV7-6
D: -
J: TRBJ1-1
DNA: TGTGCCAGCAGCTTGGCTGTGGGAGGGACTGAAGCTTTCTTT
CDR3: CASSLAVGGTEAFF

size: few
V: TRBV20-1
D: -
J: TRBJ1-3
DNA: TGCAGTGCTGACGGTGGTGTCCCCTCTGGAAACACCATATATTTT
CDR3: CSADGGVPSGNTIYF

size: -
V: TRBV14
D: -
J: TRBJ1-4
DNA: TGTGCCAGCAGTCAAGACTGGGGGCCGAAGGAAAAACTGTTTTTT
CDR3: CASSQDWGPKEKLFF

size: -
V: TRBV3-1
D: TRBD2
J: TRBJ2-3
DNA: TGTGCCAGCAGCCCCCAACCGATAACGGGGGGGCACACAGATACGCAGTATTTT
CDR3: CASSPQPITGGHTDTQYF

size: -
V: TRBV3-1
D: -
J: TRBJ2-1
DNA: TGTGCCAGCAGCCCAAACGGGGAGTCCTACAATGAGCAGTTCTTC
CDR3: CASSPNGESYNEQFF

size: many
V: TRBV3-1
D: -
J: TRBJ2-7
DNA: TGTGCCAGCAGCCAAGAGTTATCCTACGAGCAGTACTTC
CDR3: CASSQELSYEQYF

size: -
V: TRBV2
D: -
J: TRBJ2-3
DNA: TGTGCCAGCACTAGACAGGGACTGAGCGCAGATACGCAGTATTTT
CDR3: CASTRQGLSADTQYF